Each of the 10 T cell receptor beta chains below was sequenced from the same sample in a study of graft-versus-host responses after intestinal transplantation. The method was immunoSEQ multiplex PCR; TCRdb's version includes in-frame clones alone and lacks a portion of them. The sample contains under 100,000 clones, 75% to 95% of which appear only once. The sample here was PBMCs, taken 450 to 460 days after intestinal transplant. All receptors derive from a human patient who received an intestinal transplant, so some T cells may come from the graft donor.

In regard to this clone: No conserved phenylalanine or tryptophan is present at the end of the CDR3, so a read error is the likely explanation. The chain recombines TRBV19 with TRBJ1-2, with D possibly TRBD1 on 6 matching bases. V lost 7 bases and J 8 bases, leaving 20 bases between the germline ends. Germline CDR1 reads LNHDA; CDR2 reads SQIVND (reference sequence). The CDR3 consists of 14 residues. This CDR3 reads CASTPQPGEGGYTL. DNA of the CDR3: TGTGCCAGTACCCCCCAACCAGGGGAGGGGGGCTACACCCTC.

The chain joins TRBV9 to TRBJ1-3; no reliable D call. Germline CDR1 SGDLS, CDR2 YYNGEE. The length of the CDR3 is 15 residues. The ends were cut back, 0 bases at V and 0 bases at J, with 7 bases in the middle. The CDR3 bases are TGTGCCAGCAGCGTAGAAGTGAACTCTGGAAACACCATATATTTT. The encoded protein is CASSVEVNSGNTIYF.

CDR3: CASSFFGDTEAFF. Here the CDR3 DNA reads TGTGCCAGCAGCTTTTTCGGGGACACTGAAGCTTTCTTT. J is TRBJ1-1 and V is TRBV5-8; D is unclear. With 2 bases removed from V and 3 bases from J, the gap between germline ends came to 8 bases. CDR3 length: 13 residues. Germline V gives CDR1 SGHTS, CDR2 YDEGEE.

The chain links TRBV6-6 to TRBJ1-1; no reliable D call. Germline V gene data show CDR1 as MNHNY and CDR2 as SVGAGI (reference sequence). The CDR3 length is 13 residues. V was shortened by 3 bases and J by 1 base, with 6 bases between the two germline ends. CDR3 nucleotides: TGTGCCAGCAGTTATGTACAGAACACTGAAGCTTTCTTT. Translation gives CASSYVQNTEAFF.

This clone has more than one count but fewer than ten. The V gene is TRBV19, the J gene TRBJ2-7; D might be TRBD1 (6 bases). Trimming took off 8 bases at V and 1 base at J, with 15 bases between the two ends. The CDR3 covers 14 residues. Looked up from germline, CDR1 is LNHDA and CDR2 is SQIVND (reference sequence). The CDR3 nucleotides read TGTGCCAGTGCGGCCCCTGACAGGTCCTACGAGCAGTACTTC. The encoded protein is CASAAPDRSYEQYF.

The V and J genes are TRBV10-2 and TRBJ2-1; the match to TRBD2 covers 7 bases. The V gene's germline CDR1 is WSHSY and CDR2 SAAADI. The CDR3 length is 15 residues. The V segment lost 1 base and the J segment 6 bases; nucleotides outside the gene matches: 6. CDR3 in DNA: TGCGCCAGCAGTGAGTTGCGGGGGTCCGTCAATGAGCAGTTCTTC. This encodes CASSELRGSVNEQFF.

CDR3 sequence reads: CASSPDTSSGNTIYF. The CDR3 coding sequence is TGTGCCAGCAGTCCGGACACCTCCTCTGGAAACACCATATATTTT. The V and J genes are TRBV6-5 and TRBJ1-3; TRBD1 is a possible D gene (5 bases). The V and J ends lost 5 bases and 0 bases respectively, with 11 bases between them. Germline V gene lookup returns CDR1 MNHEY and CDR2 SVGAGI. The CDR3 length is 15 residues.

V gene TRBV11-3 combines with J gene TRBJ1-1; D is possibly TRBD1 (6 bases). V dropped 2 bases and J dropped 2 bases, with 9 bases sitting between them. There are 14 residues in the CDR3. In germline, CDR1 is SGHNT, CDR2 YENEEA. CDR3 in amino acids: CASSLSGVNTEAFF. CDR3 nucleotides: TGTGCCAGCAGCTTATCAGGGGTTAACACTGAAGCTTTCTTT.

This chain joins TRBV15 and TRBJ2-1; 11 bases fit TRBD2. Germline assignment: CDR1 LNHNV and CDR2 YYDKDF (reference sequence). The CDR3 contains 13 residues. V was clipped by 8 bases and J by 4 bases; unmatched bases: 1. The CDR3 DNA reads as TGTGCCACCCTAGCGGGGGGATACAATGAGCAGTTCTTC. It yields the protein CATLAGGYNEQFF.

The chain joins TRBV27 to TRBJ1-6, with D tentatively TRBD1 (5 bases). CDR1 and CDR2 from the germline V gene are MNHEY and SMNVEV (reference sequence). The CDR3 length is 15 residues. V gave up 6 bases and J gave up 4 bases, with 13 bases separating them. CDR3 nucleotide sequence: TGTGCCAGCAGGTGGGGCGTTCGGTATAATTCACCCCTCCACTTT. Translation gives CASRWGVRYNSPLHF.